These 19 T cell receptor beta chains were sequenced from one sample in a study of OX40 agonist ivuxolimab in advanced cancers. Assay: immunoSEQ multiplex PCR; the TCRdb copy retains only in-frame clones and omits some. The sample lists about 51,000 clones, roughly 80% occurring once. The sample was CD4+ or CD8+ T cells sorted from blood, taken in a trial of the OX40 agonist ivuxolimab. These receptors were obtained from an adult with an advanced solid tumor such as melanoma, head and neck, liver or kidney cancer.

DNA for the CDR3: TGTGCCAGCAGCCCGGGGGGGCATACCGGGGAGCTGTTTTTT. Translating gives CASSPGGHTGELFF. This chain uses TRBV7-9 with TRBJ2-2; 8 positions agree with TRBD2. The V gene's germline CDR1 is SEHNR and CDR2 FQNEAQ (reference sequence). V was clipped by 5 bases and J by 5 bases; unmatched bases: 4. This CDR3 comprises 14 residues.

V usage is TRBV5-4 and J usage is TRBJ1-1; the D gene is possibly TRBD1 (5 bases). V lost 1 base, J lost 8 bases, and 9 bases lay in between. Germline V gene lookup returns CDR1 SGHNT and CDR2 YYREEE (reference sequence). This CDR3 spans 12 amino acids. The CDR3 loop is CASSLFPGEAFF. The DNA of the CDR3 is TGTGCCAGCAGCTTGTTCCCAGGGGAAGCTTTCTTT.

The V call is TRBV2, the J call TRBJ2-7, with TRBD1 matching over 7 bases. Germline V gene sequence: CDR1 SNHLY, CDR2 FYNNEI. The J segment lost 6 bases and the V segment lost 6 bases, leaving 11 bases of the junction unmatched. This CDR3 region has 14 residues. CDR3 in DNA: TGTGCCAGCAGAACCACCGGGACAGCCATCGAGCAGTACTTC. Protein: CASRTTGTAIEQYF.

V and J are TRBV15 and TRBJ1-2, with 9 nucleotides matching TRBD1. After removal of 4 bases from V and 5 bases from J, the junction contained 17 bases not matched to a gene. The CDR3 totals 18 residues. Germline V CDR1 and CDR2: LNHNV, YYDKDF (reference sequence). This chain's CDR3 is CATSTHFGTGPWGYGYTF. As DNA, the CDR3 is TGTGCCACCAGCACCCATTTCGGGACAGGGCCTTGGGGGTATGGCTACACCTTC.

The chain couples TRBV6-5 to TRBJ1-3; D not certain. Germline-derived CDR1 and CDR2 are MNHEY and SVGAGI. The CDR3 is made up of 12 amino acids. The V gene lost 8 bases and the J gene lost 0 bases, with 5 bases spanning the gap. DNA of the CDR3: TGTGCCAGCCGGACCTCTGGAAACACCATATATTTT. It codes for CASRTSGNTIYF.

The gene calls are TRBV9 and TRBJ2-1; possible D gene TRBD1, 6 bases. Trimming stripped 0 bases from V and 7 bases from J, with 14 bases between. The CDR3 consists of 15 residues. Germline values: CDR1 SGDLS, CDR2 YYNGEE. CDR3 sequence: CASSVEAAQGNEQFF. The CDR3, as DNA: TGTGCCAGCAGCGTAGAGGCAGCCCAGGGGAATGAGCAGTTCTTC.

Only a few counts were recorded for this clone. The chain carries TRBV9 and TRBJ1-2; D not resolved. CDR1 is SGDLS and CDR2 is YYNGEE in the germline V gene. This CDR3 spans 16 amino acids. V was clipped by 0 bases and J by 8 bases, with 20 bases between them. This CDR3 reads CASSVDGDWAGRGYTF. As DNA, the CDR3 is TGTGCCAGCAGCGTAGACGGGGATTGGGCAGGACGGGGCTACACCTTC.

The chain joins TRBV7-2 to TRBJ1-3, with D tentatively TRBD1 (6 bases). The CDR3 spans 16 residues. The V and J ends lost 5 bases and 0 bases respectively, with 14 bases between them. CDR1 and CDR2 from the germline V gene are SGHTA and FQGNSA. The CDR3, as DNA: TGTGCCAGCAGCCCAGGGACATTTGGCTCTGGAAACACCATATATTTT. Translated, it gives CASSPGTFGSGNTIYF.

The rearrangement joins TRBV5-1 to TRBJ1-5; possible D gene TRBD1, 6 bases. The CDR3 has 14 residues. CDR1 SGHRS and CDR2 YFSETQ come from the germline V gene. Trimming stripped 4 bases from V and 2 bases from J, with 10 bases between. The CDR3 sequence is CASSEGGGNQPQHF. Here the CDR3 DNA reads TGCGCCAGCAGCGAAGGGGGGGGCAATCAGCCCCAGCATTTT.

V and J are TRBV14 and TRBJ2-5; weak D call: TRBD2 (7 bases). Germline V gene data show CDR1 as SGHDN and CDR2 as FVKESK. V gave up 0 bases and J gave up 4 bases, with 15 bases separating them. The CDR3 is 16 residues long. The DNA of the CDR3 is TGTGCCAGCAGCCAAGATTGGGGGGGGCCCAGAGAGACCCAGTACTTC. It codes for CASSQDWGGPRETQYF. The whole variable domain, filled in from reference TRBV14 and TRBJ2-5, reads EAGVTQFPSHSVIEKGQTVTLRCDPISGHDNLYWYRRVMGKEIKFLLHFVKESKQDESGMPNNRFLAERTGGTYSTLKVQPAELEDSGVYFCASSQDWGGPRETQYFGPGTRLLVL.

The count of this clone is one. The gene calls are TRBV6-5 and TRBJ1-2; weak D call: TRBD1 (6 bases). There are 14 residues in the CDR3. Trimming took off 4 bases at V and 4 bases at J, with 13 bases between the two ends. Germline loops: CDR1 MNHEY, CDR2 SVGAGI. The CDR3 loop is CASSSGGQVYGYTF. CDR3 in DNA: TGTGCCAGCAGTTCCGGGGGCCAGGTCTATGGCTACACCTTC.

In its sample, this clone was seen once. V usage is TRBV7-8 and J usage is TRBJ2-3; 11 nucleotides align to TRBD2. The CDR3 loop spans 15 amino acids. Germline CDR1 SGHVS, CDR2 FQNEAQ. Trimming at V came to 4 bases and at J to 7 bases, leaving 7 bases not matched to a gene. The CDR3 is CASSSLAGGTNTQYF. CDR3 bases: TGTGCCAGCAGCTCGCTAGCGGGGGGTACCAATACGCAGTATTTT.

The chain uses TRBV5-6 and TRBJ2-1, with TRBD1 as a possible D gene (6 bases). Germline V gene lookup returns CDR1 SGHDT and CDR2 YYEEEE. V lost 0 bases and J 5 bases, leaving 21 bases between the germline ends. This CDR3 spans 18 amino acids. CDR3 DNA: TGTGCCAGCAGCTTGGTGCTCTCCGGGACACCTAGGGACAATGAGCAGTTCTTC. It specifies CASSLVLSGTPRDNEQFF.

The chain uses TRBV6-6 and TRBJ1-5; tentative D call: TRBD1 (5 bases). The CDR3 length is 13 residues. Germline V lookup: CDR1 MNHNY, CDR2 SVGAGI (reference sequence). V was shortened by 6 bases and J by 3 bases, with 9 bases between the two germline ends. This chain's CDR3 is CASRLQDNQPQHF. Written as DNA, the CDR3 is TGTGCCAGCAGATTACAGGACAATCAGCCCCAGCATTTT.

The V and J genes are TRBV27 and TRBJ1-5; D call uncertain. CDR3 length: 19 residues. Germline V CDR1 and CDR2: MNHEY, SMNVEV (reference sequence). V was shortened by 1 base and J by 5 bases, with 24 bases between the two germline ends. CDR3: CASSLWSRPGLKSDQPQHF. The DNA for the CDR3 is TGTGCCAGCAGTTTATGGTCCCGCCCCGGGCTAAAGAGCGATCAGCCCCAGCATTTT.

The CDR3 DNA follows: TGTGCCAGCACCCCTCCGGGACAGGGTGGAGGACAGCCCCAGCATTTT. This codes for CASTPPGQGGGQPQHF. The chain recombines TRBV2 with TRBJ1-5; 9 bases are a match to TRBD1. The CDR3 runs to 16 residues. The germline V gene has CDR1 SNHLY and CDR2 FYNNEI. The V segment lost 7 bases and the J segment 7 bases; nucleotides outside the gene matches: 14.

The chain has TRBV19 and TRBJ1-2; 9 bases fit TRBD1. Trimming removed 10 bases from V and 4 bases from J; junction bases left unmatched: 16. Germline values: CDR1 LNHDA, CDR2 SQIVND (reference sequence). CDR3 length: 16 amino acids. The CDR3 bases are TGTGCCACCCTGCCAGACCGGGACAGGGTTTTCTATGGCTACACCTTC. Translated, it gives CATLPDRDRVFYGYTF. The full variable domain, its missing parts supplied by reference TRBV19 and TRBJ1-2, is DGGITQSPKYLFRKEGQNVTLSCEQNLNHDAMYWYRQDPGQGLRLIYYSQIVNDFQKGDIAEGYSVSREKKESFPLTVTSAQKNPTAFYLCATLPDRDRVFYGYTFGSGTRLTVV.

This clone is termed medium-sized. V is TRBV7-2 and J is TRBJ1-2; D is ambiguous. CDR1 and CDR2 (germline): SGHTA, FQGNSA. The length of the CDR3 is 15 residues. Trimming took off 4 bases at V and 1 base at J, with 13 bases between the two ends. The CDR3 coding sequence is TGTGCCAGCAGCTATCATAACGCCGTTAACTATGGCTACACCTTC. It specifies CASSYHNAVNYGYTF.

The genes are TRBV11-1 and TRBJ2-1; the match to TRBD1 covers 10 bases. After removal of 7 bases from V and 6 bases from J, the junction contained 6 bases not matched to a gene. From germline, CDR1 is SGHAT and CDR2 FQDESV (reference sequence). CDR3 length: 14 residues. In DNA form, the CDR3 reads TGTGCCAGCAACTCCGGGGACAGGGGCAATGAGCAGTTCTTC. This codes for CASNSGDRGNEQFF.